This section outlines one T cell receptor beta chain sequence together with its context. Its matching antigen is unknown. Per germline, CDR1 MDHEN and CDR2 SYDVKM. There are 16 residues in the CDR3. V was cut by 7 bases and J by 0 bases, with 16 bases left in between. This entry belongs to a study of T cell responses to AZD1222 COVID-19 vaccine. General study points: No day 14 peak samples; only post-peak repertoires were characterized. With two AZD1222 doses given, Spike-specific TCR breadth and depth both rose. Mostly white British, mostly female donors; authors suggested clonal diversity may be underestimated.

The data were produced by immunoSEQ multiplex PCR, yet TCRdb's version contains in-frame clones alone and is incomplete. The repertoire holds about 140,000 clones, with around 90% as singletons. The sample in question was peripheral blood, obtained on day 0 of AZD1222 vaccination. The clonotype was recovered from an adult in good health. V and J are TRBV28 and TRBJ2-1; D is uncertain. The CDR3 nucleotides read TGTGCCAGCATTTCGAGTGCGTCCAGCTCCTACAATGAGCAGTTCTTC. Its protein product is CASISSASSSYNEQFF.